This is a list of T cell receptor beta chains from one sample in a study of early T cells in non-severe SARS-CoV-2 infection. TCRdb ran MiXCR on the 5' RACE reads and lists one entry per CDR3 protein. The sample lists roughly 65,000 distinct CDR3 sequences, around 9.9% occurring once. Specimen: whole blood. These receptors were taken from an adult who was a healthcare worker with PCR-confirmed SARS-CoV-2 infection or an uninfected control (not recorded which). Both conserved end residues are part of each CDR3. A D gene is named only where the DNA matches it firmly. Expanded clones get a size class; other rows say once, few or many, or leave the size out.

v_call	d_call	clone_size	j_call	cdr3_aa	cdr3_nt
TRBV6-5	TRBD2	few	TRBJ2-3	CASSSGRRRTQYF	TGTGCCAGCAGCTCCGGGAGGCGCCGTACGCAGTATTTT
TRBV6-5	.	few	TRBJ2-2	CASSYFSGELFF	TGTGCCAGCAGTTACTTCTCCGGGGAGCTGTTTTTT
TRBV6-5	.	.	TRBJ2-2	CASSSYVTDNTGELFF	TGTGCCAGCAGTTCCTACGTGACAGACAACACCGGGGAGCTGTTTTTT
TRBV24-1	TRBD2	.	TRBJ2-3	CATSPGTRGYTDTQYF	TGTGCCACCAGTCCCGGGACTAGGGGTTACACAGATACGCAGTATTTT
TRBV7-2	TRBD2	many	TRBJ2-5	CASSSRREGKRETQYF	TGTGCCAGCAGCTCGCGCCGGGAGGGTAAGCGGGAGACCCAGTACTTC
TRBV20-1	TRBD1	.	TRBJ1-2	CSARQGGYGYTF	TGCAGTGCGAGACAGGGTGGCTATGGCTACACCTTC
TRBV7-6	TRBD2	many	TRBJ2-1	CASSLAIAGAAYNEQFF	TGTGCCAGCAGCTTAGCCATAGCGGGAGCGGCCTACAATGAGCAGTTCTTC
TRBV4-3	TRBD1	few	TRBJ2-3	CASSQERTTGWADTQYF	TGCGCCAGCAGCCAAGAAAGGACGACAGGGTGGGCAGATACGCAGTATTTT
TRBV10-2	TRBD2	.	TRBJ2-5	CASSDLGLVFGTQYF	TGCGCCAGCAGTGACCTAGGACTAGTGTTTGGGACCCAGTACTTC
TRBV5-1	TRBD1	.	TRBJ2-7	CASKYPGTGDEQYF	TGCGCCAGCAAGTATCCCGGGACAGGGGACGAGCAGTACTTC
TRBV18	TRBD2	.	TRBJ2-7	CASSHVSGRPNSYEQYF	TGTGCCAGCTCTCACGTTAGCGGGAGGCCTAATTCCTACGAGCAGTACTTC
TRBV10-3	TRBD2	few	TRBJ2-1	CAISDRLAGGYEQFF	TGTGCCATCAGTGATCGACTAGCGGGAGGATACGAGCAGTTCTTC
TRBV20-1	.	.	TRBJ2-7	CSVPSTGYEQYF	TGCAGCGTGCCTAGTACAGGGTACGAGCAGTACTTC
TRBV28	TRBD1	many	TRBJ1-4	CASSFRSGTGDEKLFF	TGTGCCAGCAGTTTCCGATCCGGGACAGGGGATGAAAAACTGTTTTTT
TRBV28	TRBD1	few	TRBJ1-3	CASSLPGTGRNTIYF	TGTGCCAGCAGTTTACCCGGGACAGGGAGAAACACCATATATTTT
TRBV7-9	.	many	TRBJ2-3	CASSLHGGRADTQYF	TGTGCCAGCAGCTTGCATGGGGGTCGGGCAGATACGCAGTATTTT
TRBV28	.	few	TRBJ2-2	CASSLGGAPGELFF	TGTGCCAGCAGTTTAGGGGGCGCGCCCGGGGAGCTGTTTTTT
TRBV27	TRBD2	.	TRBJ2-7	CASSGLAGGDNEQYF	TGTGCCAGCAGTGGGTTAGCGGGAGGGGATAACGAGCAGTACTTC
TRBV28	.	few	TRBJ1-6	CASSLASHNSPLHF	TGTGCCAGCAGTTTAGCGAGCCATAATTCACCCCTCCACTTT
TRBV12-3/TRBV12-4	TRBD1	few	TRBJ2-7	CASRKGTGTYEQYF	TGTGCCAGCAGGAAAGGGACAGGGACCTACGAGCAGTACTTC
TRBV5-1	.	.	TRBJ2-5	CASSPGLSGTEETQYF	TGCGCCAGCAGCCCGGGGTTGAGTGGGACCGAAGAGACCCAGTACTTC
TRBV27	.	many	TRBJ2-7	CASFSARAGYGEQYF	TGTGCCAGCTTCTCCGCAAGGGCAGGGTATGGAGAGCAGTACTTC
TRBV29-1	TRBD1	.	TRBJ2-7	CSVLGTGSRNEQYF	TGCAGCGTTTTGGGGACAGGGTCTCGCAACGAGCAGTACTTC
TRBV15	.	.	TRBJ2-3	CATSRVTPPDTQYF	TGTGCCACCAGCAGAGTAACCCCGCCTGATACGCAGTATTTT
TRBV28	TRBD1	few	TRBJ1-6	CASSSGTGKHSPLHF	TGTGCCAGCAGTTCCGGGACAGGGAAACATTCACCCCTCCACTTT
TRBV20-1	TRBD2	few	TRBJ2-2	CSARVQRENPTGELFF	TGCAGTGCAAGGGTACAGCGGGAGAACCCCACCGGGGAGCTGTTTTTT
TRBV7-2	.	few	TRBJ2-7	CASSPSPYGSYEQYF	TGTGCCAGCAGCCCCTCCCCGTACGGATCCTACGAGCAGTACTTC
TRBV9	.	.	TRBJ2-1	CASSVVDASYNEQFF	TGTGCCAGCAGCGTAGTAGATGCCTCCTACAATGAGCAGTTCTTC
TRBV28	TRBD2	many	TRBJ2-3	CASSPSGKSDTQYF	TGTGCCAGCAGTCCGAGCGGGAAATCAGATACGCAGTATTTT
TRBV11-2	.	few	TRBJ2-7	CASSYPTDSRGEQYF	TGTGCCAGCAGCTACCCGACTGACTCCCGGGGCGAGCAGTACTTC
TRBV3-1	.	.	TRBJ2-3	CASSPRGSDTQYF	TGTGCCAGCAGCCCCAGGGGATCAGATACGCAGTATTTT
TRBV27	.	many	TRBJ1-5	CASSLSNSRVGQPQHF	TGTGCCAGCAGTTTATCGAATTCGAGGGTTGGTCAGCCCCAGCATTTT
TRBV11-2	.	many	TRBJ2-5	CASSLDPGGETQYF	TGTGCCAGCAGCTTAGATCCTGGGGGTGAGACCCAGTACTTC
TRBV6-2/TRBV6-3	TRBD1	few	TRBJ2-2	CASSQGQYTGELFF	TGTGCCAGCAGCCAGGGACAGTACACCGGGGAGCTGTTTTTT
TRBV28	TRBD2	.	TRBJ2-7	CASSPTAGGPDEQYF	TGTGCCAGCAGTCCTACAGCGGGAGGCCCTGACGAGCAGTACTTC
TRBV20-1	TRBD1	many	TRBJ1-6	CSARDPGQSSSPLHF	TGCAGTGCTAGAGATCCGGGACAGAGTTCATCACCCCTCCACTTT
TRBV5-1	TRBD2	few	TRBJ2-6	CASSATGLAFSGANVLTF	TGCGCCAGCAGCGCGACTGGACTAGCTTTCTCTGGGGCCAACGTCCTGACTTTC
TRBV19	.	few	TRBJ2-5	CASSMTGQETQYF	TGTGCCAGTAGTATGACGGGGCAAGAGACCCAGTACTTC
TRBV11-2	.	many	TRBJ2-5	CASSSQGETQYF	TGTGCCAGCAGTTCCCAGGGAGAGACCCAGTACTTC
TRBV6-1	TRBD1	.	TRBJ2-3	CASSRDRETDTQYF	TGTGCCAGCAGCAGGGACAGGGAGACAGATACGCAGTATTTT
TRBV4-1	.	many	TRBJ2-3	CASSQESGHTQYF	TGCGCCAGCAGCCAAGAATCAGGACATACGCAGTATTTT
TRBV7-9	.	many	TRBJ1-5	CASSLGTQPQHF	TGTGCCAGCAGCTTAGGGACACAGCCCCAGCATTTT
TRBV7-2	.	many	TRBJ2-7	CASSPGHRTGEQYF	TGTGCCAGCAGCCCTGGGCACCGGACGGGGGAGCAGTACTTC
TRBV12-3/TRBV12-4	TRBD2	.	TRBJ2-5	CASTTSEQETQYF	TGTGCCAGCACCACTAGCGAACAAGAGACCCAGTACTTC
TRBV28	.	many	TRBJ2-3	CASSSVQSSDTQYF	TGTGCCAGCAGTTCTGTTCAAAGTTCAGATACGCAGTATTTT
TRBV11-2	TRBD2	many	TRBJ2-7	CASSESGRVEQYF	TGTGCCAGCAGCGAGAGCGGGAGGGTCGAGCAGTACTTC
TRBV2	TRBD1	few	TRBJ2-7	CASSDLDRNEQYF	TGTGCCAGCAGTGATTTGGACAGGAACGAGCAGTACTTC
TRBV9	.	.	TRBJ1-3	CASSVGVSSGNTIYF	TGTGCCAGCAGCGTAGGCGTCAGCTCTGGAAACACCATATATTTT
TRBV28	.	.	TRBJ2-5	CATWTYQETQYF	TGTGCCACTTGGACCTACCAAGAGACCCAGTACTTC
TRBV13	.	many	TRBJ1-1	CASSLGGGENTEAFF	TGTGCCAGCAGCTTAGGGGGAGGGGAGAACACTGAAGCTTTCTTT
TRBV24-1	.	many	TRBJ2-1	CATAGHNEQFF	TGTGCCACCGCCGGACACAATGAGCAGTTCTTC
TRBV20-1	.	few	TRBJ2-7	CSARGPYEQYF	TGCAGTGCTAGGGGTCCGTACGAGCAGTACTTC